The clone carrying this T cell receptor (beta chain) was counted a few times. The study reverse transcribed the entire isolated RNA, so it sequenced expressed TCRB transcripts. Sequenced by immunoSEQ multiplex PCR; TCRdb stores in-frame clones only, minus some. The sample lists fewer than 650,000 clones, 15% seen once, with about 0.086% in the top ten. These data come from a study of beta chain features in type 1 diabetes. The V segment lost 5 bases and the J segment 4 bases; nucleotides outside the gene matches: 7. Germline V gene sequence: CDR1 SGHVS, CDR2 FNYEAQ. This CDR3 spans 15 amino acids. The sequence was obtained from a man between 18 and 29 years old in good health. The chain carries TRBV7-6 and TRBJ2-7; TRBD2 matches at 11 bases. Sequencing input: naive CD4+ T cells from blood. The CDR3 loop is CASSQRLAGKYEQYF. The CDR3 DNA reads TGTGCCAGCAGCCAACGACTAGCGGGGAAGTACGAGCAGTACTTC.